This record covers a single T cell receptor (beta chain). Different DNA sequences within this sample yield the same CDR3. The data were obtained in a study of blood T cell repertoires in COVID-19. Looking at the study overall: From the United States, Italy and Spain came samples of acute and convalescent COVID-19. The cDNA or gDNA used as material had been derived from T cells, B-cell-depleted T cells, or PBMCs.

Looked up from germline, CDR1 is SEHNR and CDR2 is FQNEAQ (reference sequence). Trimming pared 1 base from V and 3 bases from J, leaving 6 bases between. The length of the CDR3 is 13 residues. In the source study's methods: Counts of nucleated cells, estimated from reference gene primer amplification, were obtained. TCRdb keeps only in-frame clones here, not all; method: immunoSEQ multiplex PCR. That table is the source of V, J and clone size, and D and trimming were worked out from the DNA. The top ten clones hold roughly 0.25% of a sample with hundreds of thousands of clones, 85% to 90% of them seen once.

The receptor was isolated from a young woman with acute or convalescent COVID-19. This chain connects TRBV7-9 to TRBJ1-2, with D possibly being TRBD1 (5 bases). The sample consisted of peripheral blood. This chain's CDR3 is CASSLGGDYGYTF. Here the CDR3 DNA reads TGTGCCAGCAGCTTAGGGGGGGACTATGGCTACACCTTC.